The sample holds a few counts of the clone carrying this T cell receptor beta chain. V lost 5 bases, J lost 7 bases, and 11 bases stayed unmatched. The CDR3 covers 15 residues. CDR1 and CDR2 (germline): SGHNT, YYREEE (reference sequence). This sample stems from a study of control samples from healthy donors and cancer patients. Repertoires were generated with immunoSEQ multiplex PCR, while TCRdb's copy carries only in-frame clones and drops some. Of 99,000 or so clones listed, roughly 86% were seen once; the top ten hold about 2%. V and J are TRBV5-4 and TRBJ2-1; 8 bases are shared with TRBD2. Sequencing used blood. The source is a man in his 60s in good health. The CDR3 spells CASSSGTSRQNEQFF. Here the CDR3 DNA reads TGTGCCAGCAGTTCCGGGACTAGTCGTCAAAATGAGCAGTTCTTC.